The clone carrying this T cell receptor (beta chain) was counted only a few times. Its antigen is currently unknown. This CDR3 comprises 16 residues. V lost 3 bases and J lost 4; bases outside the gene matches: 4. Per the germline V gene, CDR1 is SGHDN and CDR2 is FVKESK. This entry is derived from a study of beta chain features in type 1 diabetes. The wider study: Investigators examined around 110 million sorted cells across all samples.

Study-wide results and limits: In every one of the four CD4+ subsets, TCRB CDR3s were moderately but significantly shorter in Type 1 diabetes patients.

What was sequenced were expressed TCRB transcripts, since all of the isolated RNA had been reverse transcribed. Naive, central memory and regulatory T cell samples came to a mean of around 3.5 million reads. The data were produced by immunoSEQ multiplex PCR, yet TCRdb's version contains in-frame clones alone and is incomplete. The data contain some 350,000 clones, roughly 14% of them singletons. Sampling consisted of one heparinised blood draw per donor, averaging approximately 100 mL. Each population that was sorted was more than 98% pure. This TCR derives from a woman between 18 and 30 years old with type 1 diabetes. The source material was naive CD4+ T cells from blood. J is TRBJ2-1 and V is TRBV14, with TRBD2 matching over 12 bases. CDR3 protein: CASSQLAGGYYNEQFF. The CDR3 DNA follows: TGTGCCAGCAGCCAGCTAGCGGGAGGGTATTACAATGAGCAGTTCTTC.